Presented here are 23 T cell receptor beta chains from one specimen sequenced in a study of blood T cell repertoires in COVID-19. The method was immunoSEQ multiplex PCR; TCRdb's version includes in-frame clones alone and lacks a portion of them. The sample lists a few hundred thousand clones; nearly 90% were seen once. Sample: PBMCs or T cells enriched from blood (not recorded which). The receptor source for this set is a woman between 25 and 40 years old who had recovered from COVID-19.

The rearrangement links TRBV3-1 (or the pseudogene TRBV3-2) to TRBJ1-2; TRBD1 aligns across 7 bases. The CDR3 contains 15 residues. V lost 3 bases and J lost 2; bases outside the gene matches: 6. CDR1 LGHDT and CDR2 YNNKEL come from the germline V gene (reference sequence). The CDR3 nucleotides are TGTGCCAGCAGCCAGCGCGGGACAGAGAACTATGGCTACACCTTC. Translating it yields CASSQRGTENYGYTF.

The chain links TRBV19 to TRBJ1-5; 7 positions match TRBD1. Trimming at V came to 5 bases and at J to 0 bases, leaving 10 bases not matched to a gene. CDR1 is LNHDA and CDR2 is SQIVND in the germline V gene (reference sequence). CDR3 length: 17 amino acids. CDR3 residues: CASSLGDSSFSNQPQHF. CDR3 in DNA: TGTGCCAGTAGTCTAGGGGACAGTTCATTTAGCAATCAGCCCCAGCATTTT.

CDR3 in amino acids: CASSWAGGISYEQYF. Here the CDR3 DNA reads TGTGCCAGCAGCTGGGCAGGGGGCATATCCTACGAGCAGTACTTC. This chain uses TRBV5-5 with TRBJ2-7; 8 bases match TRBD1. This CDR3 is built from 15 residues. Unmatched junction bases numbered 6, after V lost 3 bases and J lost 1 base. The V gene's germline CDR1 is SGHKS and CDR2 YYEKEE (reference sequence).

V gene TRBV11-2 combines with J gene TRBJ1-1; D is undetermined. The CDR3 contains 15 residues. V lost 3 bases and J 12 bases, leaving 23 bases between the germline ends. The germline CDR1 and CDR2 sequences are SGHAT and FQNNGV. CDR3 residues: CASSLRSQSQDKSFF. The CDR3 nucleotides read TGTGCCAGCAGCTTGCGGTCACAATCCCAAGATAAGTCTTTCTTT.

The chain recombines TRBV30 with TRBJ1-1, with D maybe TRBD1 (5 bases). The CDR3 sequence is 10 residues long. Trimming took off 5 bases at V and 10 bases at J, with 11 bases between the two ends. Germline V gives CDR1 GTSNPN, CDR2 SVGIG (reference sequence). Here the CDR3 reads CAWWGVRAFF. The CDR3 nucleotides are TGTGCCTGGTGGGGCGTTAGAGCTTTCTTT.

The V and J genes are TRBV4-3 and TRBJ1-3; a possible D gene is TRBD1 (6 bases). The germline CDR1 and CDR2 sequences are LGHNA and YSLEER. Trimming took off 3 bases at V and 0 bases at J, with 9 bases between the two ends. This CDR3 has 15 amino acids. The CDR3 coding sequence is TGCGCCAGCAGCCACAGACAGGTCTCTGGAAACACCATATATTTT. Residues: CASSHRQVSGNTIYF.

This chain connects TRBV4-3 to TRBJ2-2, with a possible D match to TRBD1 (5 bases). Trimming took 0 bases from V and 0 from J, leaving 11 bases between them. Germline V lookup: CDR1 LGHNA, CDR2 YSLEER. The CDR3 runs 17 residues. CDR3 region: CASSQDPSGSNTGELFF. The CDR3 DNA follows: TGCGCCAGCAGCCAAGATCCATCAGGGTCGAACACCGGGGAGCTGTTTTTT.

V and J are TRBV5-4 and TRBJ2-7; no reliable D call. The V gene's germline CDR1 is SGHNT and CDR2 YYREEE (reference sequence). The ends were cut back, 4 bases at V and 3 bases at J, with 8 bases in the middle. This CDR3 is built from 12 residues. In DNA, the CDR3 is TGTGCCAGCAGCCGCGGAATCTACGAGCAGTACTTC. Its translation is CASSRGIYEQYF.

The J gene is TRBJ2-7, the V gene TRBV5-1, with D tentatively TRBD2 (6 bases). CDR3 length: 14 residues. CDR1 and CDR2 (germline): SGHRS, YFSETQ. Trimming removed 0 bases at V and 3 bases at J, with 10 bases between. The CDR3 nucleotides read TGCGCCAGCAGCTTGGGGGGAGGAAGCTACGAGCAGTACTTC. Translation: CASSLGGGSYEQYF.

The gene calls are TRBV5-1 and TRBJ2-1; TRBD1 matches at 9 bases. The CDR3 contains 16 residues. Germline trimming cut 4 bases from V and 0 bases from J; bases unmatched to any gene: 5. Germline assignment: CDR1 SGHRS and CDR2 YFSETQ. The CDR3 loop reads CASSETGGSSYNEQFF. CDR3 DNA: TGCGCCAGCAGCGAAACAGGGGGCAGCTCCTACAATGAGCAGTTCTTC.

J is TRBJ1-1 and V is TRBV7-8, with a possible D match to TRBD1 (5 bases). V was cut by 5 bases and J by 1 base, with 11 bases left in between. CDR1 and CDR2 (germline): SGHVS, FQNEAQ. The CDR3 is 14 amino acids. The DNA of the CDR3 is TGTGCCAGCAGCGGTGACGGGGGGAACACTGAAGCTTTCTTT. Translated: CASSGDGGNTEAFF.

V usage is TRBV12-2 and J usage is TRBJ1-1; the table's D gene call, TRBD1, was not cross checked with the DNA. TRBV12-2 represents a pseudogene. This CDR3 has 14 residues. The CDR3 bases are TGTGCAAGTCGCTTCAGGACAGGGCGGACTGAAGCTTTCTTT. Protein sequence: CASRFRTGRTEAFF.

The chain employs TRBV4-3 and TRBJ2-7; 8 bases are shared with TRBD1. V dropped 3 bases and J dropped 3; count of bases not matched to a gene: 10. The V gene's germline CDR1 is LGHNA and CDR2 YSLEER. The CDR3 has 16 amino acids. The CDR3 spells CASSHSSTGELYEQYF. The CDR3 region has the DNA TGCGCCAGCAGCCATTCCTCGACAGGGGAACTCTACGAGCAGTACTTC.

In the case of this clone: This same CDR3 is encoded by further DNA sequences in the sample. The chain links TRBV6-5 to TRBJ2-7, with 9 bases matching TRBD1. There are 14 residues in the CDR3. Germline CDR1 and CDR2: MNHEY and SVGAGI. J gave up 1 base and V 9 bases, and 7 bases lay outside the gene matches. In nucleotides, the CDR3 is TGTGCCAGTACACCGGGACAGGGTTCCTACGAGCAGTACTTC. It specifies CASTPGQGSYEQYF.

V gene TRBV5-8 combines with J gene TRBJ2-7; D may be TRBD2 (6 bases). The CDR3 sequence is 15 residues long. Germline V gives CDR1 SGHTS, CDR2 YDEGEE. The V and J ends lost 4 bases and 2 bases respectively, with 16 bases between them. The CDR3 DNA reads TGTGCCAGCAGCGTCCGGGGGACCTCACCCTACGAGCAGTACTTC. It codes for CASSVRGTSPYEQYF.

The gene calls are TRBV10-3 and TRBJ2-3; D perhaps matches TRBD2 (5 bases). V lost 3 bases, J lost 1 base, and 8 bases lay in between. This CDR3 contains 14 residues. Looked up from germline, CDR1 is ENHRY and CDR2 is SYGVKD. CDR3 nucleotides: TGTGCCATCAGTGAAGTGAGGGGCACAGATACGCAGTATTTT. Amino acids: CAISEVRGTDTQYF.

CDR3 nucleotide sequence: TGTGCCAGCAGCCCCACCCCGAGGCAGCAGTATGGCTACACCTTC. Encoded protein: CASSPTPRQQYGYTF. The rearrangement joins TRBV5-8 to TRBJ1-2; D gene uncertain. This CDR3 spans 15 amino acids. CDR1 is SGHTS, CDR2 YDEGEE, per germline. Trimming took off 4 bases at V and 5 bases at J, with 18 bases between the two ends.

The chain carries TRBV30 and TRBJ2-7, with TRBD1 matching 9 bases. V lost 0 bases to trimming and J lost 2 bases; unmatched junction nucleotides: 5. Germline V CDR1 and CDR2: GTSNPN, SVGIG (reference sequence). This CDR3 has 15 residues. DNA for the CDR3: TGTGCCTGGAGTGTATACGGGGACAGGGCCTACGAGCAGTACTTC. Translated: CAWSVYGDRAYEQYF.

CDR3 amino acids: CASSHGQGPSEAFF. Written as DNA, the CDR3 is TGTGCCAGCTCACACGGACAGGGGCCCTCTGAAGCTTTCTTT. The chain combines TRBV18 with TRBJ1-1, with 9 bases lining up with TRBD1. Looked up from germline, CDR1 is KGHSH and CDR2 is LQKENI. This CDR3 comprises 14 residues. Trimming cost V 4 bases and J 6 bases; bases outside gene matches: 6.

This clone was seen repeatedly, ten times or more. CDR3 in DNA: TGTGCCAGCTCACCATTTCCACCGGGGTCCTACGAGCAGTACTTC. Its translation is CASSPFPPGSYEQYF. The chain uses TRBV18 and TRBJ2-7; D may be TRBD2 (5 bases). CDR3 length: 15 amino acids. The germline V and J ends were trimmed by 2 bases and 1 base, with 12 bases remaining between them. The germline CDR1 and CDR2 sequences are KGHSH and LQKENI.

The chain recombines TRBV30 with TRBJ2-2; D ambiguous. The CDR3 extends over 14 amino acids. Trimming removed 1 base at V and 6 bases at J, with 12 bases between. From germline, CDR1 is GTSNPN and CDR2 SVGIG (reference sequence). Here the CDR3 reads CAWSENSWPGELFF. CDR3 DNA: TGTGCCTGGAGTGAAAATTCCTGGCCCGGGGAGCTGTTTTTT.

The chain combines TRBV27 with TRBJ1-1; 9 nucleotides align to TRBD1. This CDR3 spans 16 amino acids. Germline CDR1 MNHEY, CDR2 SMNVEV (reference sequence). J was trimmed by 1 base and V by 7 bases; bases with no gene match: 10. CDR3 loop: CASTFLGQGRNTEAFF. The CDR3 DNA reads TGTGCCAGCACCTTTCTTGGACAGGGGAGGAACACTGAAGCTTTCTTT.

The chain links TRBV1 to TRBJ2-1; the table's TRBD2 call for D was not verified on the DNA. TRBV1 is labeled a pseudogene. CDR3 length: 18 residues. The CDR3 region is CTSSQEGSGTRSLYEQFF. The CDR3 DNA reads TGCACCAGCAGCCAAGAGGGATCGGGGACTAGAAGTTTGTATGAGCAGTTCTTC.